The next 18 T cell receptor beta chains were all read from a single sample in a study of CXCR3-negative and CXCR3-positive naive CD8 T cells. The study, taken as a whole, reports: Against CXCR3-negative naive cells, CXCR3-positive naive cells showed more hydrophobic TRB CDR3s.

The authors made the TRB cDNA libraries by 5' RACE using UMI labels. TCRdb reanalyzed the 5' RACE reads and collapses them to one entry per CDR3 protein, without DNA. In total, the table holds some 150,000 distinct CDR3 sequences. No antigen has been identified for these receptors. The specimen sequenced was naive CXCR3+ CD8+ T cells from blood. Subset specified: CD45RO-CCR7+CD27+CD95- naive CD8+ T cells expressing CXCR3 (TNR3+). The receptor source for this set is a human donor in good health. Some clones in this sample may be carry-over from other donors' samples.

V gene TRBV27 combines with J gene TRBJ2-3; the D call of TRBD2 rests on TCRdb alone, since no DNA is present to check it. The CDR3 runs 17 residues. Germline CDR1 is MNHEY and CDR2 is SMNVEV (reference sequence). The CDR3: CASSDLPGLAVTDTQYF.

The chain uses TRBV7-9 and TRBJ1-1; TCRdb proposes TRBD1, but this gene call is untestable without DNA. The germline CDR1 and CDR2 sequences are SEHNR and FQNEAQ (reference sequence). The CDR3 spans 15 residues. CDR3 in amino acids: CASRLGTGLNTEAFF.

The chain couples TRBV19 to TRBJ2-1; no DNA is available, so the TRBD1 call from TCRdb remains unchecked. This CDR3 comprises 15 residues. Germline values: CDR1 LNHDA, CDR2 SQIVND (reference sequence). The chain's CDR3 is CASSMGGGGRDEQFF.

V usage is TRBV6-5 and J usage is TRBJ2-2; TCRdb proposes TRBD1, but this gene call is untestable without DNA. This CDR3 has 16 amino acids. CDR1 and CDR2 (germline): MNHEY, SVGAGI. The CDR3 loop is CASSYAQGVLTGELFF.

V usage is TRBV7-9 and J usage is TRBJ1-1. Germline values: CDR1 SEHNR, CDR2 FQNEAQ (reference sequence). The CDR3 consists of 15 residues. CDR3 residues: CTSGGVPQGNTEAFF.

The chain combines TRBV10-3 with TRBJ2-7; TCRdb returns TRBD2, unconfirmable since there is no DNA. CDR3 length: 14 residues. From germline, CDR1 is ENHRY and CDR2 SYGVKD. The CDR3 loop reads CAISEGTGGYEQYF.

CDR3 loop: CASSSYFAPGVADMQYF. V is TRBV19 and J is TRBJ2-3; TCRdb proposes TRBD1, but this gene call is untestable without DNA. This CDR3 spans 17 amino acids. Germline V gives CDR1 LNHDA, CDR2 SQIVND (reference sequence).

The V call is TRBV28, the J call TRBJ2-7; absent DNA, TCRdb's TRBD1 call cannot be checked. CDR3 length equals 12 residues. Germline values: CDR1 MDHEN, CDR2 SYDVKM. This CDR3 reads CASRETGNEQYF.

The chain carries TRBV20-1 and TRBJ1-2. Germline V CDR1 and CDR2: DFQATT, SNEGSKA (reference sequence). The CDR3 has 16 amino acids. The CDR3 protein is CSARDSFSSAEGGYTF.

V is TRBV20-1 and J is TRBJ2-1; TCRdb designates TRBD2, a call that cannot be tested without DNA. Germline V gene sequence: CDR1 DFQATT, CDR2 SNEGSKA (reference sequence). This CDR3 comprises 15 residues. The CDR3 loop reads CSASLASGGAAEQFF.

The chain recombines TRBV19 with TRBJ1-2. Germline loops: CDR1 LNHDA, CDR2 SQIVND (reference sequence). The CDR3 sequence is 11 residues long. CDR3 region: CASMGYYGYTF.

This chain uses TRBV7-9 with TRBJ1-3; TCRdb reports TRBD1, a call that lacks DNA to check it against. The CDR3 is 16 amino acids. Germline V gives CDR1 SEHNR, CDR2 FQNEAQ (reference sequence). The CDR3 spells CASSLGAVASGNTIYF. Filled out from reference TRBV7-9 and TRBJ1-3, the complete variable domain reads DTGVSQNPRHKITKRGQNVTFRCDPISEHNRLYWYRQTLGQGPEFLTYFQNEAQLEKSRLLSDRFSAERPKGSFSTLEIQRTEQGDSAMYLCASSLGAVASGNTIYFGEGSWLTVV.

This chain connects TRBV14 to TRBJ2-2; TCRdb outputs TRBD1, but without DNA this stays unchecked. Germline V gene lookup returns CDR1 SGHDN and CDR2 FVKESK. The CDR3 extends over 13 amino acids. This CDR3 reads CASRGPYTGELFF.

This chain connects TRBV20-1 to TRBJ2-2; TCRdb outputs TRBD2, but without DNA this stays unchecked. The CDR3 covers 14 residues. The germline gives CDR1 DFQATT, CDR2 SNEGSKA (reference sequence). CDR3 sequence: CSARVGGNTGELFF.

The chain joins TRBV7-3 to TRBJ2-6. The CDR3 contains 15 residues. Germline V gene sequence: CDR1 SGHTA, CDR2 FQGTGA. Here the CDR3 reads CASSLDSSGANVLTF.

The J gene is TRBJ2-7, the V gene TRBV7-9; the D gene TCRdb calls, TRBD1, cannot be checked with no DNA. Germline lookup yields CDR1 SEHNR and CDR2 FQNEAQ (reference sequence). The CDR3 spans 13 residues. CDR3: CASSLQGDYEQYF.

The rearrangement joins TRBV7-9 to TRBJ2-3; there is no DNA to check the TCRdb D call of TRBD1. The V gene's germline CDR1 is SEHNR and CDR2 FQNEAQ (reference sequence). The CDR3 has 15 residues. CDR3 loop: CASSAPTGLVDTQYF. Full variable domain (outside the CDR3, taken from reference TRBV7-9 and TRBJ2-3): DTGVSQNPRHKITKRGQNVTFRCDPISEHNRLYWYRQTLGQGPEFLTYFQNEAQLEKSRLLSDRFSAERPKGSFSTLEIQRTEQGDSAMYLCASSAPTGLVDTQYFGPGTRLTVL.

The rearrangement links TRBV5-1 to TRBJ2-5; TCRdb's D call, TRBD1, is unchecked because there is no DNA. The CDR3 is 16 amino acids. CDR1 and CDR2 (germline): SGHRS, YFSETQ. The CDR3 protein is CASIGGGGTYQETQYF.